This T cell receptor (beta chain) is from a study of T and B cells in COVID-19 patients. About the research overall: The recovered patients had mostly mild to moderate COVID-19 with outpatient management. At median age about 37 years, recovered patients were younger than active-infection patients at 67. Study-wide findings and caveats: Patients with COVID-19 reportedly showed strongly skewed T cell receptor beta variable and joining gene usage. At recovery TRB diversity and richness exceeded healthy donors, after highly clonal active COVID-19 repertoires.

BIOMED2 TRB-A/B primer pools were used in multiplex TRB PCR. TCRdb called the multiplex PCR reads again in MiXCR, with one record for every CDR3 protein. The sample records 6,500 to 8,000 distinct CDR3 sequences, approximately 24% being singletons. This clonotype was seen once. Its target is unknown. A read error may be the cause here, since a much bigger clone is one base away. Each TRB amplification used roughly 250-550 ng of genomic DNA from blood. This CDR3 comprises 16 residues. The V gene's germline CDR1 is KGHSH and CDR2 LQKENI. Trimming removed 2 bases from V and 3 bases from J; junction bases left unmatched: 7.

V gene TRBV18 combines with J gene TRBJ2-3, with 8 bases matching TRBD2. The sample taken for sequencing was blood. This clonotype was sampled from a human donor with active COVID-19. CDR3 sequence: CASSPRPSGQTDTQYF. CDR3 bases: TGTGCCAGCTCACCAAGACCTAGCGGGCAGACAGATACGCAGTATTTT.